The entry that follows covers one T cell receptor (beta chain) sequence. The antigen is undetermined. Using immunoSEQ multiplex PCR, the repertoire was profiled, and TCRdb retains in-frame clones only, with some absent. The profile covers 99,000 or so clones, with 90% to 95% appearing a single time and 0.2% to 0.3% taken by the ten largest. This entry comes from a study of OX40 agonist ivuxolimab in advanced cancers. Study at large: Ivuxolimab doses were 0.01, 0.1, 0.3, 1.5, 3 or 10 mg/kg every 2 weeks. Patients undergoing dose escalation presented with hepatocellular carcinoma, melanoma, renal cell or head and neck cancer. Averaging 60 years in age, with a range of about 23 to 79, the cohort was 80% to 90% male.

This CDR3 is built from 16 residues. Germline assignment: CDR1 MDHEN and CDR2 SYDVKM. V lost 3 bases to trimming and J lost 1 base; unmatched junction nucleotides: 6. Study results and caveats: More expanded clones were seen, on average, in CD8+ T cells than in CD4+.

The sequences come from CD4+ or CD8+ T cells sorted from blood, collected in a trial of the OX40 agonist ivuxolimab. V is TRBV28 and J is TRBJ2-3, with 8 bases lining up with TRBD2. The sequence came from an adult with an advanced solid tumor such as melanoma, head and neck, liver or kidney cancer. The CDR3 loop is CASSFPAGDGTDTQYF. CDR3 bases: TGTGCCAGCAGTTTTCCAGCGGGAGACGGCACAGATACGCAGTATTTT.